Listed here is a single TCR beta chain. This receptor's antigen is unknown. The input lacks base qualities; no much larger clone sits a single base away. The collaborating institutions used their own protocols to collect whole blood in K2EDTA tubes. Collaborator samples were shipped for TCRbeta analysis as frozen whole blood, isolated PBMCs, or DNA extracted from either sample type. The data stem from a study of blood T cell repertoires in COVID-19 (TCRdb year 2020). For context, the study as a whole: Collaborator samples came from the United States, Italy and Spain and covered acute and convalescent phases of COVID-19. Where available, HLA class I and class II types were obtained from metadata supplied by the sample provider rather than from assay-based typing. Subjects who had been exposed to COVID-19, were actively infected with it, or had recovered from it provided the deeply sampled blood TCRbeta repertoires that made up the dataset. The samples were drawn from the first 160 participants of the ongoing ImmuneRACE study and from over a thousand subjects provided by 6 global collaborators. The prospective study material was composed of cDNA or gDNA derived from T cells, B-cell-depleted T cells, or PBMCs. The repertoires were made available in a free public database intended to serve as a resource for research on the immune response to SARS-CoV-2. A de-identified subject ID, COVID-19 status, age in years and sex were almost always included in the sample metadata. The paper's findings and limits, for the study overall: The quantity of clinical and demographic metadata differed by source and by participant and was supplied without curation.

CDR1 and CDR2, per the germline V gene, are MNHEY and SVGAGI. V is cut by 8 bases and J by 3 bases, and the space between the germline ends is 10 bases. The CDR3, from cysteine to phenylalanine, totals 12 residues. The retained sequence is limited to the CDR3, 36 bases, with the frame set at the first base. The immunoSEQ Assay, a bias-controlled multiplex PCR, was used to amplify TCRbeta CDR3 regions from genomic DNA. As for how the authors treated the data: Nucleated cell counts per sample were estimated from amplification of reference gene primers within the assay. To quantify the absolute abundance of each unique TCRbeta CDR3 rearrangement, sequence reads were collapsed and filtered. For each sample, productive Simpson clonality was calculated by taking the square root of Simpson's diversity index across productive rearrangements. TCRdb obtained this table from immuneACCESS and retained in-frame rearrangements with V and J assigned. These tables miss some clones; where compared with another copy, unresolved V genes account for less than half of the shortfall, and the remainder is unexplained. That table furnishes V, J and clone size, whereas the DNA furnished D and trimming. This sample is represented by under 200,000 clones; around nine tenths of them were singletons. About 3.5% of the sample is in the top ten clones.

Material: peripheral blood. This sequence originates from a man between 65 and 80 years old with acute or convalescent COVID-19. Recombination linked TRBV6-5 to TRBJ1-1, with the D gene call left open. CDR3 protein: CASAEAHTEAFF. The DNA sequence follows: TGTGCCAGCGCTGAGGCGCACACTGAAGCTTTCTTT.